Sequencing of this TCR beta chain was carried out in a study of blood T cell repertoires in COVID-19. At the level of the study: The samples span acute and convalescent COVID-19 from the United States, Italy and Spain.

Trimming removed 0 bases from V and 2 bases from J, with 8 bases in between. The V gene's germline CDR1 is SGHNT and CDR2 YYREEE (reference sequence). The CDR3 has 14 amino acids. Clones were sequenced by immunoSEQ multiplex PCR, and TCRdb holds only the in-frame ones, with some missing. The sample comprises some 140,000 clones, about 72% of which are singletons, and approximately 11% rests with the top ten. Sequencing used peripheral blood. This chain connects TRBV5-4 to TRBJ1-1; D unclear. The sequence was collected from a man between 60 and 70 years old who had recovered from COVID-19. CDR3 sequence: CASSLELTNTEAFF. In nucleotides, the CDR3 is TGTGCCAGCAGCTTGGAACTGACTAACACTGAAGCTTTCTTT.